This entry features one T cell receptor beta chain sequence. Under the authors' procedure: Scientists estimated how many nucleated cells there were by amplifying reference gene primers. Here immunoSEQ multiplex PCR was the method, and the copy in TCRdb shows in-frame clones only, minus some. V, J and clone size reflect that table, while D and trimming were determined from the DNA. The repertoire has under 45,000 clones, under 90% of them found once; the top ten carry around 0.43%. These data are taken from a study of blood T cell repertoires in COVID-19. The CDR3 runs to 15 residues. V gave up 5 bases and J gave up 4 bases, with 17 bases separating them. CDR1 and CDR2 (germline): SEHNR, FQNEAQ (reference sequence).

This sequence originates from a human donor in a cohort sampled during active COVID-19. The chain recombines TRBV7-9 with TRBJ1-1, with no clear D. Sequenced sample: peripheral blood. CDR3 in amino acids: CASSQDSKLGTEAFF. CDR3 DNA sequence: TGTGCCAGCAGCCAGGACTCGAAGTTAGGCACTGAAGCTTTCTTT.